A selection of T cell receptor beta chains follows, all from one sample in a study of T-cell memory formation after mild COVID-19. TCRdb passed the 5' RACE reads through MiXCR, listing each CDR3 protein once. The sample lists 500,000 to 650,000 distinct CDR3 sequences, roughly 20% seen once, with 7.5% to 9.5% in the top ten. The specimen sequenced was PBMCs or a T cell subset sorted from them (not recorded which). The receptors were sampled from an adult woman who had mild COVID-19 (a few samples of this study predate the infection). Cell type and time point are not known. Each CDR3 is given with its conserved first and last residue. A D gene is named only where the DNA matches it firmly. Clone size, where shown, is once, few, many, or a class for clones that have expanded.

J | V | D | size | DNA | CDR3
TRBJ2-1 | TRBV12-3/TRBV12-4 | TRBD2 | few | TGTGCCAGCAGTTTAAGAGTAGCGGGGGGTGGGGATGAGCAGTTCTTC | CASSLRVAGGGDEQFF
TRBJ1-1 | TRBV20-1 | . | many | TGCAGTGCTAGAGATTCGTGGGGGCTTGAAGCTTTCTTT | CSARDSWGLEAFF
TRBJ1-2 | TRBV12-3/TRBV12-4 | TRBD1 | once | TGTGCCAGCAGTTCAGGGGGTCCGGATGGCTACACCTTC | CASSSGGPDGYTF
TRBJ1-2 | TRBV18 | . | . | TGTGCCAGCTCACCTCTCTCGAGAGGAGGATCTTATGGCTACATCTTC | CASSPLSRGGSYGYIF
TRBJ2-5 | TRBV24-1 | . | . | TGTGCCACCAGTGAACCCGACAGAGAGACCCAGTACTTC | CATSEPDRETQYF
TRBJ2-7 | TRBV29-1 | . | few | TGCAGCGTTGAAGTGGAGACAGGCGACCTCTCCTACGAGCAGTACTTC | CSVEVETGDLSYEQYF
TRBJ2-2 | TRBV30 | TRBD1 | few | TGTGCCTGGAGTAATGGACAGGATAACACCGGGGAGCTGTTTTTT | CAWSNGQDNTGELFF
TRBJ2-7 | TRBV7-6 | . | . | TGTGCCAGCAGCGGGGACGGCTTCGGAGACGAGCAGTACTTC | CASSGDGFGDEQYF
TRBJ1-2 | TRBV6-6 | . | . | TGTGCCAGTAAGCAGGGACGGACTAACTATGGCTACACCTTC | CASKQGRTNYGYTF
TRBJ2-7 | TRBV7-3 | TRBD2 | . | TGTGCCAGCAGCCGGACTAGCGGGCAAAACTACGAGCAGTACTTC | CASSRTSGQNYEQYF
TRBJ2-2 | TRBV7-3 | . | few | TGTGCCAGCAGCTTAGCATCCGTTAGCACCGGGGAGCTGTTTTTT | CASSLASVSTGELFF
TRBJ1-4 | TRBV29-1 | . | . | TGCAGCGTTCAGGGGACTAATGAAAAACTGTTTTTT | CSVQGTNEKLFF
TRBJ1-2 | TRBV5-1 | . | few | TGCGCCAGCAGCTTGGCCCGAGGATCAAGGGCCGGGTTTGACTATGGCTACACCTTC | CASSLARGSRAGFDYGYTF
TRBJ1-1 | TRBV5-8 | . | few | TGTGCCAGCAGCTTGAGTGTCAGGGAGGGCACTGAAGCTTTCTTT | CASSLSVREGTEAFF
TRBJ1-5 | TRBV12-3/TRBV12-4 | . | . | TGTGCCAGCACCACTGGGGCAGGACTAAATCAGCCCCAGCATTTT | CASTTGAGLNQPQHF
TRBJ2-1 | TRBV7-2 | TRBD2 | many | TGTGCCAGCAGCTCCAGCGGGGGGGCCTTCAATGAGCAGTTCTTC | CASSSSGGAFNEQFF
TRBJ1-6 | TRBV20-1 | TRBD1 | many | TGCAGTGCTAGAGATCCAAGGACAGGATCACCCCTCCACTTT | CSARDPRTGSPLHF
TRBJ2-1 | TRBV7-2 | . | many | TGTGCCAGCAGCTCCTTCGATGAGCAGTTCTTC | CASSSFDEQFF
TRBJ2-1 | TRBV12-3/TRBV12-4 | TRBD2 | many | TGTGCCAGCAGGGAGCGGACTAGCGGAGGCATGAATGAGCAGTTCTTC | CASRERTSGGMNEQFF
TRBJ1-2 | TRBV12-3/TRBV12-4 | TRBD1 | many | TGTGCCAGCAGTTTAGGGCAGGGGGTAGATGGCTACACCTTC | CASSLGQGVDGYTF
TRBJ2-3 | TRBV7-9 | . | . | TGTGCCAGCAGCGCCCTGACGGGCCCCACAGATACGCAGTATTTT | CASSALTGPTDTQYF
TRBJ1-1 | TRBV7-9 | . | . | TGTGCCAGCAGCTTAGCAACCCACACTGAAGCTTTCTTT | CASSLATHTEAFF
TRBJ1-2 | TRBV20-1 | . | . | TGCAGTGCTAGAGTTCCCTATGGCTACACCTTC | CSARVPYGYTF
TRBJ1-1 | TRBV5-1 | . | . | TGCGCCAGCAGCTTGTTAGTGGGGGCGACTGAAGCTTTCTTT | CASSLLVGATEAFF
TRBJ2-1 | TRBV10-3 | TRBD2 | few | TGTGCCATCAGTGAGTCGCAGGGACTAGCGGGAGACAATGAGCAGTTCTTC | CAISESQGLAGDNEQFF
TRBJ2-7 | TRBV6-5 | . | few | TGTGCCAGCAGTTACTCCGGGGGCGAAGGCTACGAGCAGTACTTC | CASSYSGGEGYEQYF
TRBJ2-7 | TRBV6-2/TRBV6-3 | . | . | TGTGCCAGCAGTTACACGGGGGTTTCCAACGAGCAGTACTTC | CASSYTGVSNEQYF
TRBJ1-2 | TRBV5-5 | . | many | TGTGCCAGCAGCCATCTACAGGGCCCGCTCGCCTTC | CASSHLQGPLAF
TRBJ2-7 | TRBV20-1 | . | few | TGCAGTGCTAGCTTTTTGGAGGGCCTAGCGTCGTACGAGCAGTACTTC | CSASFLEGLASYEQYF
TRBJ2-7 | TRBV7-9 | . | . | TGTGCCAGCAGCACCTTTACAGGGTACCACGAGCAGTACTTC | CASSTFTGYHEQYF
TRBJ1-1 | TRBV5-1 | TRBD1 | few | TGCGCCAGCAGCCACTCGGACAGGGGGCTTTGGAGGGGAACTGAAGCTTTCTTT | CASSHSDRGLWRGTEAFF
TRBJ1-5 | TRBV19 | . | . | TGTGCCAGTAGTATGGGATCTACCTTGAGCAATCAGCCCCAGCATTTT | CASSMGSTLSNQPQHF
TRBJ2-7 | TRBV28 | . | . | TGTGCCAGCAGTCCCCGGGGGCACTACGAGCAGTACTTC | CASSPRGHYEQYF